A single sample is the source of the 26 T cell receptor beta chains below, sequenced in a study of cytomegalovirus exposure and HLA in healthy donors. The PCR had 60 Vbeta and 13 Jbeta primers. Assay used: immunoSEQ multiplex PCR; TCRdb lists only in-frame clones, some missing. The clone table shows 150,000 or so clones, with the ten largest holding 1% to 1.5%. The source material was PBMCs. The origin of the receptors is an older woman in good health and CMV-seronegative.

This CDR3 is CASSVGGGGNQPQHF. In nucleotides, the CDR3 is TGTGCCAGCAGCGTAGGGGGGGGTGGCAATCAGCCCCAGCATTTT. This sequence joins TRBV9 and TRBJ1-5; maybe TRBD1 (5 bases). The V gene lost 0 bases and the J gene lost 2 bases, with 9 bases spanning the gap. The CDR3 consists of 15 residues. Germline loops: CDR1 SGDLS, CDR2 YYNGEE. Variable domain in full (rest from reference TRBV9 and TRBJ1-5): DSGVTQTPKHLITATGQRVTLRCSPRSGDLSVYWYQQSLDQGLQFLIQYYNGEERAKGNILERFSAQQFPDLHSELNLSSLELGDSALYFCASSVGGGGNQPQHFGDGTRLSIL.

The chain uses TRBV9 and TRBJ2-1; 10 bases map to TRBD1. Per the germline V gene, CDR1 is SGDLS and CDR2 is YYNGEE. This CDR3 contains 15 residues. The ends lost 3 bases at V and 0 bases at J; junction bases unmatched: 0. Written as DNA, the CDR3 is TGTGCCAGCAGCGGGGACAGGGGCTCCTACAATGAGCAGTTCTTC. Translating gives CASSGDRGSYNEQFF.

About this clone: Other DNA sequences in this specimen translate into the identical CDR3. The DNA of the CDR3 is TGTGCCAGCAGCTTGGGACAGGGCGGCTATGGCTACACCTTC. It yields the protein CASSLGQGGYGYTF. The rearrangement links TRBV7-2 to TRBJ1-2; 9 bases are shared with TRBD1. CDR3 length equals 14 residues. The V gene's germline CDR1 is SGHTA and CDR2 FQGNSA. V shed 3 bases, J shed 4 bases, and the junction held 3 bases outside the gene matches.

The chain recombines TRBV5-4 with TRBJ2-2; 13 bases are shared with TRBD2. The CDR3 length is 19 residues. V gave up 4 bases and J gave up 0 bases; unmatched junction bases: 9. The germline V gene has CDR1 SGHNT and CDR2 YYREEE (reference sequence). The CDR3 bases are TGTGCCAGCAGCCCCCTTGGGACTAGCGGGAATTCGAACACCGGGGAGCTGTTTTTT. It is translated as CASSPLGTSGNSNTGELFF.

The CDR3 protein is CASSQVYLYNGTGVPTQETQYF. The CDR3 DNA reads as TGCGCCAGCAGCCAAGTTTACCTATATAACGGGACAGGGGTCCCCACGCAAGAGACCCAGTACTTC. V and J are TRBV4-3 and TRBJ2-5; 10 bases are shared with TRBD1. The J segment lost 2 bases and the V segment lost 1 base, leaving 22 bases of the junction unmatched. CDR1 and CDR2 from the germline V gene are LGHNA and YSLEER. The CDR3 is 22 amino acids.

The V and J genes are TRBV10-1 and TRBJ2-3; 8 positions agree with TRBD2. With V trimmed by 5 bases and J by 7 bases, 11 bases remained unmatched. The CDR3 length is 15 residues. Germline CDR1 is WNHNN and CDR2 is SYGVQD (reference sequence). CDR3 region: CASSPLTGGDNTQYF. The CDR3 nucleotides read TGCGCCAGCAGTCCCCTGACGGGAGGGGACAATACGCAGTATTTT.

This sequence joins TRBV10-3 and TRBJ2-5, with 7 bases aligning to TRBD1. Judging by the DNA end, TRBJ2-7 fits better; the J call may be wrong. The CDR3 spans 14 residues. Germline V gene sequence: CDR1 ENHRY, CDR2 SYGVKD. As DNA, the CDR3 is TGTGCCATCAGTCCGGGACAGACAACCTACGAGCAGTACTTC. This sequence encodes CAISPGQTTYEQYF.

The chain couples TRBV14 to TRBJ1-5; 10 bases match TRBD1. The germline CDR1 and CDR2 sequences are SGHDN and FVKESK. The CDR3 extends over 16 amino acids. V was pared by 3 bases and J by 7 bases, with 9 bases of the junction left unmatched. The CDR3 here is CASSQAGTGAGQPQHF. As DNA, the CDR3 is TGTGCCAGCAGCCAGGCCGGGACAGGGGCCGGACAGCCCCAGCATTTT.

The chain combines TRBV9 with TRBJ2-2; 16 nucleotides line up with TRBD2. The V and J ends lost 4 bases and 5 bases, in that order; junction bases with no gene match: 5. The V gene's germline CDR1 is SGDLS and CDR2 YYNGEE. The CDR3 loop spans 17 amino acids. As DNA, the CDR3 is TGTGCCAGCAGCCTGGGACTAGCGGGGGGGCTTACCGGGGAGCTGTTTTTT. It specifies CASSLGLAGGLTGELFF.

The rearrangement uses TRBV9 and TRBJ1-5, with TRBD1 as a possible D gene (6 bases). There are 14 residues in the CDR3. Germline-derived CDR1 and CDR2 are SGDLS and YYNGEE. V lost 4 bases to trimming and J lost 7 bases, with 15 bases between them. This CDR3 reads CASSLEGGIQPQHF. In DNA form, the CDR3 reads TGTGCCAGCAGCCTAGAGGGGGGGATCCAGCCCCAGCATTTT. The full variable domain, rest sourced from reference TRBV9 and TRBJ1-5, is DSGVTQTPKHLITATGQRVTLRCSPRSGDLSVYWYQQSLDQGLQFLIQYYNGEERAKGNILERFSAQQFPDLHSELNLSSLELGDSALYFCASSLEGGIQPQHFGDGTRLSIL.

The rearrangement joins TRBV2 to TRBJ2-1; 8 nucleotides align to TRBD1. J gave up 3 bases and V 8 bases, and 0 bases lay outside the gene matches. The CDR3 covers 12 residues. Per the germline V gene, CDR1 is SNHLY and CDR2 is FYNNEI. The CDR3 sequence is CASGQGYNEQFF. The CDR3 nucleotides are TGTGCCAGCGGACAGGGCTACAATGAGCAGTTCTTC.

The CDR3 region is CASRISGGGETQYF. In DNA form, the CDR3 reads TGTGCCAGCAGGATCTCGGGGGGGGGAGAGACCCAGTACTTC. The chain combines TRBV6-5 with TRBJ2-5, with TRBD2 identical over 8 bases. This CDR3 is 14 amino acids long. V gave up 6 bases and J gave up 4 bases; unmatched junction bases: 7. Germline V gene lookup returns CDR1 MNHEY and CDR2 SVGAGI.

The gene calls are TRBV5-1 and TRBJ1-1; TRBD1 agrees at 8 bases. The CDR3 runs 17 residues. Germline values: CDR1 SGHRS, CDR2 YFSETQ. The V and J ends lost 0 bases and 0 bases, in that order; junction bases with no gene match: 7. For the CDR3, the DNA is TGCGCCAGCAGCTTGGGGGCAGGGGGCCGAATGAACACTGAAGCTTTCTTT. Protein: CASSLGAGGRMNTEAFF. Based on the CDR3 plus reference TRBV5-1 and TRBJ1-1, the full variable domain is KAGVTQTPRYLIKTRGQQVTLSCSPISGHRSVSWYQQTPGQGLQFLFEYFSETQRNKGNFPGRFSGRQFSNSRSEMNVSTLELGDSALYLCASSLGAGGRMNTEAFFGQGTRLTVV.

V gene TRBV4-1 combines with J gene TRBJ2-5, with TRBD1 identical over 8 bases. The germline V gene encodes CDR1 MGHRA and CDR2 YSYEKL. Unmatched junction bases numbered 4, after V lost 0 bases and J lost 1 base. The CDR3 covers 16 residues. The CDR3: CASSQDLGTGQETQYF. In DNA, the CDR3 is TGCGCCAGCAGCCAAGACCTTGGGACAGGCCAAGAGACCCAGTACTTC.

The chain combines TRBV7-9 with TRBJ2-2, with 7 bases matching TRBD2. V shed 5 bases, J shed 0 bases, and the junction held 3 bases outside the gene matches. The germline V gene encodes CDR1 SEHNR and CDR2 FQNEAQ (reference sequence). The CDR3 extends over 15 amino acids. The CDR3 DNA is TGTGCCAGCAGCCCCGGACTAGCGAACACCGGGGAGCTGTTTTTT. Translating it yields CASSPGLANTGELFF.

The chain uses TRBV4-1 and TRBJ1-1, with a tentative D call TRBD1 (6 bases). Trimming cost V 2 bases and J 2 bases, with 9 bases left between them. Per germline, CDR1 MGHRA and CDR2 YSYEKL. The CDR3 consists of 14 residues. CDR3 loop: CASSQTGRNTEAFF. The DNA of the CDR3 is TGCGCCAGCAGCCAAACAGGGAGAAACACTGAAGCTTTCTTT.

V is TRBV11-2 and J is TRBJ1-2, with 12 bases matching TRBD1. The CDR3 has 15 amino acids. Per the germline V gene, CDR1 is SGHAT and CDR2 is FQNNGV. Trimming took 2 bases from V and 7 from J; bases not matched to a gene: 5. CDR3 nucleotides: TGTGCCAGCAGCTTACCGGGACAGGGGGCTGGTGGCTACACCTTC. It is translated as CASSLPGQGAGGYTF.

The rearrangement joins TRBV9 to TRBJ1-2; TRBD1 matches 7 bases. Germline loops: CDR1 SGDLS, CDR2 YYNGEE. The CDR3 extends over 16 amino acids. Trimming took 4 bases from V and 8 from J; bases not matched to a gene: 17. CDR3 in amino acids: CASSTVGRQGNNGYTF. CDR3 nucleotide sequence: TGTGCCAGCAGCACCGTGGGCCGACAGGGCAATAACGGCTACACCTTC. The whole variable domain, filled in from reference TRBV9 and TRBJ1-2, reads DSGVTQTPKHLITATGQRVTLRCSPRSGDLSVYWYQQSLDQGLQFLIQYYNGEERAKGNILERFSAQQFPDLHSELNLSSLELGDSALYFCASSTVGRQGNNGYTFGSGTRLTVV.

This chain links TRBV2 with TRBJ1-5; 8 nucleotides match TRBD1. The V gene's germline CDR1 is SNHLY and CDR2 FYNNEI. V gave up 6 bases and J gave up 6 bases; unmatched junction bases: 7. This CDR3 spans 14 amino acids. The CDR3 loop is CASSITGGGQPQHF. CDR3 nucleotides: TGTGCCAGCAGCATAACAGGGGGGGGTCAGCCCCAGCATTTT.

V is TRBV6-5 and J is TRBJ2-1; D possibly corresponds to TRBD1 (6 bases). The CDR3 totals 14 residues. The germline V gene encodes CDR1 MNHEY and CDR2 SVGAGI. Trimming removed 8 bases at V and 0 bases at J, with 11 bases between. The CDR3 here is CASRRDTSYNEQFF. CDR3 sequence (DNA): TGTGCCAGCCGCCGGGACACCTCCTACAATGAGCAGTTCTTC.

V and J are TRBV4-3 and TRBJ1-1; the match to TRBD1 covers 12 bases. Germline CDR1 is LGHNA and CDR2 is YSLEER. This CDR3 spans 17 amino acids. The trim removed 4 bases at V and 3 bases at J, leaving 9 bases unmatched. CDR3 coding DNA: TGCGCCAGCAGCCCTCGGGACAGGGGGCCCTGGGACACTGAAGCTTTCTTT. Translation: CASSPRDRGPWDTEAFF.

This chain links TRBV19 with TRBJ1-1; possible D gene TRBD1, 5 bases. The V gene lost 6 bases and the J gene lost 6 bases, with 20 bases spanning the gap. The CDR3 runs 15 residues. The V gene's germline CDR1 is LNHDA and CDR2 SQIVND (reference sequence). The CDR3 coding sequence is TGTGCCAGTAGGGGGTACGACAGCAATCTAGCTGAAGCTTTCTTT. Amino acids: CASRGYDSNLAEAFF.

V and J are TRBV19 and TRBJ2-5, with a tentative D call TRBD1 (5 bases). Trimming pared 5 bases from V and 5 bases from J, leaving 18 bases between. The CDR3 sequence is 15 residues long. In germline, CDR1 is LNHDA, CDR2 SQIVND (reference sequence). In nucleotides, the CDR3 is TGTGCCAGTAGTCAACAGGCTCAGGGTACGGAGACCCAGTACTTC. It specifies CASSQQAQGTETQYF.

The V and J genes are TRBV6-5 and TRBJ1-2, with TRBD1 matching over 7 bases. This CDR3 is built from 13 residues. Trimming cost V 7 bases and J 4 bases; bases outside gene matches: 6. CDR1 and CDR2 (germline): MNHEY, SVGAGI. Written as DNA, the CDR3 is TGTGCCAGCAAGGGGGACAGTGGCTATGGCTACACCTTC. This encodes CASKGDSGYGYTF.

The CDR3 sequence is CASSPLQGLNWGTQYF. CDR3 coding DNA: TGTGCCAGCAGTCCCCTACAGGGGTTGAATTGGGGTACGCAGTATTTT. The chain is built from TRBV6-6 and TRBJ2-3; 7 positions agree with TRBD1. With V trimmed by 5 bases and J by 8 bases, 16 bases remained unmatched. Per germline, CDR1 MNHNY and CDR2 SVGAGI (reference sequence). The CDR3 covers 16 residues.

CDR3 sequence (DNA): TGCGCCAGCAGCTTGGACAGGGAAACCGGGGAGCTGTTTTTT. Encoded protein: CASSLDRETGELFF. The chain joins TRBV5-1 to TRBJ2-2; TRBD1 is a possible D gene (6 bases). V lost 0 bases, J lost 5 bases, and 8 bases lay in between. The CDR3 totals 14 residues. The germline V gene encodes CDR1 SGHRS and CDR2 YFSETQ. The whole variable domain, filled in from reference TRBV5-1 and TRBJ2-2, reads KAGVTQTPRYLIKTRGQQVTLSCSPISGHRSVSWYQQTPGQGLQFLFEYFSETQRNKGNFPGRFSGRQFSNSRSEMNVSTLELGDSALYLCASSLDRETGELFFGEGSRLTVL.